A selection of T cell receptor beta chains follows, all from one sample in a study of blood T cell repertoires in COVID-19. Sequencing used immunoSEQ multiplex PCR; TCRdb keeps in-frame clones, though not all of them. This table has some 300,000 clones, around 92% appearing once. Sequenced material: PBMCs or T cells enriched from blood (not recorded which). The source is a woman in her fifties or sixties who had been exposed to COVID-19. Both conserved end residues are part of each CDR3. The D gene is left open where the match is weak. Clone size, where shown, is once, few, many, or a class for clones that have expanded.

j_call cdr3_length clone_size v_call d_call cdr3_nt cdr3_aa
TRBJ1-1 15 - TRBV25-1 - TGTGCCAGCAGTGAGTCAGGAATGATTTTCGCTGAAGCTTTCTTT CASSESGMIFAEAFF
TRBJ1-6 16 - TRBV3-1/TRBV3-2 - TGTGCCAGCAGCCAAGCGGGGTTCGATTCCCATTCACCCCTCCACTTT CASSQAGFDSHSPLHF
TRBJ2-5 15 - TRBV7-2 TRBD2 TGTGCCAGCAGCTTAGTAGCGGGGGGGCTGGAGACCCAGTACTTC CASSLVAGGLETQYF
TRBJ2-7 17 few TRBV18 TRBD1 TGTGCCAGCTCACCACCGCCCCGGGACAGGGTCTCCTACGAGCAGTACTTC CASSPPPRDRVSYEQYF
TRBJ2-1 14 - TRBV9 TRBD2 TGTGCCAGCGGAGCGGGGGGAAGCTACAATGAGCAGTTCTTC CASGAGGSYNEQFF
TRBJ2-7 13 - TRBV12-3/TRBV12-4 - TGTGCCAGCAGCACAGGTCCCTCCTACGAGCAGTACTTC CASSTGPSYEQYF
TRBJ2-7 13 - TRBV12-3/TRBV12-4 - TGTGCCAGCAGTTTAGGTTCGGGGTACGAGCAGTACTTC CASSLGSGYEQYF
TRBJ1-5 15 - TRBV7-2 - TGTGCCAGCAGCCCTCAGGTTGGTCCCGATCAGCCCCAGCATTTT CASSPQVGPDQPQHF
TRBJ1-3 16 - TRBV30 - TGTGCCTGGAGTGTAGGGGTTAACAGCCATGGAAACACCATATATTTT CAWSVGVNSHGNTIYF
TRBJ2-1 14 once TRBV25-1 - TGTGCCAGCAGTGAATACTGGACTGCCAATGAGCAGTTCTTC CASSEYWTANEQFF
TRBJ2-7 11 - TRBV4-2 - TGTGCCAGCAGCCAACAGGGCGAGCAGTACTTC CASSQQGEQYF
TRBJ1-6 17 - TRBV28 - TGTGCCAGCAGTACCACAACCGCCGGACTGGATAATTCACCCCTCCACTTT CASSTTTAGLDNSPLHF
TRBJ1-2 14 - TRBV20-1 TRBD1 TGCAGTGCTAGTACGACAGGGCAGGGCTATGGCTACACCTTC CSASTTGQGYGYTF
TRBJ1-2 14 - TRBV6-5 - TGTGCCAGCAGCCAGACTCACTCTAACTATGGCTACACCTTC CASSQTHSNYGYTF
TRBJ1-3 14 - TRBV15 - TGTGCCACCAGCAGAGATAGTCGTGGAAACACCATATATTTT CATSRDSRGNTIYF
TRBJ2-5 12 - TRBV12-3/TRBV12-4 - TGTGCCAGCAGTTCGAACCCAGGGACCCAGTACTTC CASSSNPGTQYF
TRBJ1-1 14 - TRBV28 - TGTGCCAGCAGTGTACAGGGCGGGAACACTGAAGCTTTCTTT CASSVQGGNTEAFF